These 29 T cell receptor beta chains were all obtained from the same sample, sequenced in a study of CD8+ T cells in alopecia areata. RNA was extracted and reverse transcribed into cDNA as the sequencing template. The table came from immunoSEQ multiplex PCR; TCRdb's copy has only in-frame clones and leaves some out. Altogether roughly 70,000 clones are present, 25% to 30% being singletons, with the ten largest covering about 15%. As to treatment: oral pan-JAK inhibitor, 5-10 mg twice daily. Sequencing was performed on CD8+ T cells sorted from blood, taken at week 4, from a patient treated with tofacitinib. Source of these receptors: a human donor with alopecia areata.

This clone was seen more than once but under ten times. The chain has TRBV2 and TRBJ1-5; no firm D call. Trimming cost V 6 bases and J 3 bases, with 12 bases left between them. The germline V gene encodes CDR1 SNHLY and CDR2 FYNNEI. CDR3 length equals 14 residues. The CDR3 nucleotides read TGTGCCAGCAGCGGCGGAGAGACCAATCAGCCCCAGCATTTT. The encoded protein is CASSGGETNQPQHF.

The CDR3 protein is CAISEGQALAKNIQYF. The CDR3 bases are TGTGCCATCAGTGAAGGACAGGCTCTAGCCAAAAACATTCAGTACTTC. The V gene is TRBV10-3, the J gene TRBJ2-4, with 7 bases aligning to TRBD1. This CDR3 comprises 16 residues. With V trimmed by 3 bases and J by 0 bases, 5 bases remained unmatched. Germline values: CDR1 ENHRY, CDR2 SYGVKD.

In the case of this clone: Additional DNA sequences in this sample encode the identical CDR3. The chain joins TRBV29-1 to TRBJ2-1; 8 bases align to TRBD2. There are 13 residues in the CDR3. V trimming: 7 bases; J trimming: 2 bases; junction bases outside the gene matches: 4. Germline V gives CDR1 SQVTM, CDR2 ANQGSEA. The CDR3 reads CSASGGAYNEQFF. The DNA for the CDR3 is TGCAGCGCCTCCGGGGGGGCCTACAATGAGCAGTTCTTC.

This clone came up a few times. J is TRBJ1-2 and V is TRBV29-1; D is unclear. The CDR3 runs to 15 residues. V gave up 0 bases and J gave up 1 base, with 12 bases separating them. CDR1 is SQVTM, CDR2 ANQGSEA, per germline. The CDR3 is CSVEDPAGFNYGYTF. The CDR3 DNA reads TGCAGCGTTGAAGATCCCGCAGGCTTTAACTATGGCTACACCTTC.

The J gene is TRBJ2-5, the V gene TRBV25-1; no clear D. In germline, CDR1 is MGHDK, CDR2 SYGVNS. The CDR3 runs 16 residues. The V gene lost 1 base and the J gene lost 9 bases, with 21 bases spanning the gap. In DNA form, the CDR3 reads TGTGCCAGCAGTGAATTCGGTCTGGCCGGAATCGAGGCCCAGTACTTC. Residues: CASSEFGLAGIEAQYF.

The chain combines TRBV30 with TRBJ2-7; a possible D gene is TRBD2 (5 bases). The CDR3 has 11 residues. V lost 3 bases, J lost 3 bases, and 6 bases lay in between. CDR1 is GTSNPN and CDR2 is SVGIG in the germline V gene (reference sequence). CDR3 nucleotide sequence: TGTGCCTGGAGAGAGGGCTACGAGCAGTACTTC. It translates to CAWREGYEQYF.

The CDR3 spells CASSQAEWAVGGYNEQFF. Written as DNA, the CDR3 is TGTGCCAGCAGCCAAGCTGAATGGGCCGTTGGAGGATACAATGAGCAGTTCTTC. This chain connects TRBV14 to TRBJ2-1; D is perhaps TRBD2 (5 bases). The length of the CDR3 is 18 residues. CDR1 SGHDN and CDR2 FVKESK come from the germline V gene. V lost 1 base and J lost 4, with 20 bases in between.

The rearrangement links TRBV29-1 to TRBJ1-2, with 10 bases aligning to TRBD1. This CDR3 spans 15 amino acids. The V segment lost 5 bases and the J segment 6 bases; nucleotides outside the gene matches: 12. CDR1 is SQVTM, CDR2 ANQGSEA, per germline. This CDR3 is CSVLGQGVREDGYTF. Here the CDR3 DNA reads TGCAGCGTTCTTGGACAGGGGGTCCGGGAAGATGGCTACACCTTC.

This clone has just a few counts. The gene calls are TRBV29-1 and TRBJ2-7; 9 bases agree with TRBD1. The CDR3 is 13 amino acids. V was pared by 5 bases and J by 3 bases, with 5 bases of the junction left unmatched. Per germline, CDR1 SQVTM and CDR2 ANQGSEA. The CDR3 spells CSVTGTGNYEQYF. In nucleotides, the CDR3 is TGCAGCGTTACCGGGACAGGGAACTACGAGCAGTACTTC.

This clone was seen a handful of times. The rearrangement links TRBV30 to TRBJ1-1; TRBD1 aligns across 10 bases. This CDR3 comprises 13 residues. The germline V gene encodes CDR1 GTSNPN and CDR2 SVGIG (reference sequence). V shed 6 bases, J shed 3 bases, and the junction held 4 bases outside the gene matches. In DNA form, the CDR3 reads TGTGCCTGTACGACAGGGGGCCACACTGAAGCTTTCTTT. Translating gives CACTTGGHTEAFF.

This clone appeared a few times. V is TRBV5-1 and J is TRBJ2-7; a weak D match, TRBD2 (5 bases). This CDR3 has 14 amino acids. Looked up from germline, CDR1 is SGHRS and CDR2 is YFSETQ. The V end was cut by 2 bases, the J end by 6 bases, with 15 bases between. CDR3 protein: CASSFLSPAGEQYF. The CDR3 DNA reads as TGCGCCAGCAGCTTTTTATCCCCGGCGGGCGAGCAGTACTTC.

This clone was picked up a small number of times. The chain links TRBV30 to TRBJ2-2, with D hard to call. This CDR3 is 15 amino acids long. V lost 3 bases and J 4 bases, leaving 15 bases between the germline ends. Germline V gives CDR1 GTSNPN, CDR2 SVGIG (reference sequence). The CDR3 DNA follows: TGTGCCTGGAGGGGGTTCTTTAGCATCACCGGGGAGCTGTTTTTT. It yields the protein CAWRGFFSITGELFF. Full variable domain (remainder filled in from reference TRBV30 and TRBJ2-2): SQTIHQWPATLVQPVGSPLSLECTVEGTSNPNLYWYRQAAGRGLQLLFYSVGIGQISSEVPQNLSASRPQDRQFILSSKKLLLSDSGFYLCAWRGFFSITGELFFGEGSRLTVL.

This clone appeared many times. CDR3 sequence: CASSQEQGPNQPQHF. Here the CDR3 DNA reads TGCGCCAGCAGCCAGGAACAGGGCCCCAATCAGCCCCAGCATTTT. V is TRBV4-1 and J is TRBJ1-5, with a weak D call TRBD1 (6 bases). V shed 3 bases and J shed 3 bases, with 12 bases lying between them. Per germline, CDR1 MGHRA and CDR2 YSYEKL. The CDR3 has 15 amino acids.

The V gene is TRBV7-6, the J gene TRBJ2-1; D could derive from TRBD1 or TRBD2 (6 bases each). Per germline, CDR1 SGHVS and CDR2 FNYEAQ. Trimming removed 1 base at V and 7 bases at J, with 11 bases between. The CDR3 loop spans 14 amino acids. The CDR3 DNA sequence: TGTGCCAGCAGCTTAGGTAGCGGACAGAATGAGCAGTTCTTC. The encoded protein is CASSLGSGQNEQFF.

This rearrangement joins TRBV13 to TRBJ2-5; 11 nucleotides match TRBD2. Per germline, CDR1 PRHDT and CDR2 FYEKMQ (reference sequence). The CDR3 is 17 amino acids. Germline trimming cut 3 bases from V and 4 bases from J; bases unmatched to any gene: 10. CDR3 loop: CASSFPSGTSGLETQYF. The DNA of the CDR3 is TGTGCCAGCAGCTTCCCAAGCGGGACTAGCGGACTAGAGACCCAGTACTTC.

The rearrangement links TRBV7-2 to TRBJ1-1; D unclear. In germline, CDR1 is SGHTA, CDR2 FQGNSA. CDR3 length: 13 residues. V lost 1 base to trimming and J lost 3 bases, with 6 bases between them. The CDR3 region is CASSLVTYTEAFF. In DNA form, the CDR3 reads TGTGCCAGCAGCTTAGTCACGTACACTGAAGCTTTCTTT. Complete variable domain (other parts from reference TRBV7-2 and TRBJ1-1): GAGVSQSPSNKVTEKGKDVELRCDPISGHTALYWYRQSLGQGLEFLIYFQGNSAPDKSGLPSDRFSAERTGGSVSTLTIQRTQQEDSAVYLCASSLVTYTEAFFGQGTRLTVV.

This clone occurred many times. The V call is TRBV19, the J call TRBJ1-1; D gene unclear. V was shortened by 5 bases and J by 2 bases, with 12 bases between the two germline ends. This CDR3 has 14 residues. Germline-derived CDR1 and CDR2 are LNHDA and SQIVND (reference sequence). CDR3 sequence (DNA): TGTGCCAGTAGTCACCGGGCTACTAACACTGAAGCTTTCTTT. This gives the protein CASSHRATNTEAFF.

The chain has TRBV2 and TRBJ2-5; no firm D call. The V end lost 7 bases, the J end lost 1 base, and 10 bases lay between the germline ends. CDR3 length: 13 amino acids. Germline V gene data show CDR1 as SNHLY and CDR2 as FYNNEI. The CDR3, as DNA: TGTGCCAGCATGCCAGAGCTCCAAGAGACCCAGTACTTC. Translated, it gives CASMPELQETQYF. The complete variable domain, with remaining parts taken from reference TRBV2 and TRBJ2-5, reads EPEVTQTPSHQVTQMGQEVILRCVPISNHLYFYWYRQILGQKVEFLVSFYNNEISEKSEIFDDQFSVERPDGSNFTLKIRSTKLEDSAMYFCASMPELQETQYFGPGTRLLVL.

This clone was picked up a small number of times. The junction departs from germline at one end; a sequencing error may be responsible. J is TRBJ2-7 and V is TRBV11-1, with D maybe TRBD1 (6 bases). Germline CDR1 SGHAT, CDR2 FQDESV (reference sequence). CDR3 size: 13 residues. The CDR3 nucleotides read TGTGCCAGCACCTTACAGGGACAATACGAGCAGTACTTC. As protein: CASTLQGQYEQYF.

The rearrangement uses TRBV11-2 and TRBJ2-1, with 7 bases identical to TRBD1. The CDR3 consists of 16 residues. V lost 3 bases, J lost 0 bases, and 5 bases stayed unmatched. CDR1 SGHAT and CDR2 FQNNGV come from the germline V gene. The CDR3, as DNA: TGTGCCAGCAGCTTCTCCTCAGGGGGCTCCTACAATGAGCAGTTCTTC. Its translation is CASSFSSGGSYNEQFF.

This clone was counted at least ten times. In DNA, the CDR3 is TGTGCCAGCAGTGCAGAATTCAATGAGCAGTTCTTC. Its translation is CASSAEFNEQFF. This chain connects TRBV13 to TRBJ2-1, with D unresolved. Germline V gene lookup returns CDR1 PRHDT and CDR2 FYEKMQ (reference sequence). V was cut by 6 bases and J by 6 bases, with 9 bases left in between. The CDR3 covers 12 residues.

The chain recombines TRBV4-1 with TRBJ2-3, with D uncertain. This CDR3 spans 14 amino acids. The germline CDR1 and CDR2 sequences are MGHRA and YSYEKL. V lost 1 base and J lost 4, with 9 bases in between. CDR3 bases: TGCGCCAGCAGCCAAGTTGTCACCCCAGATACGCAGTATTTT. Translated: CASSQVVTPDTQYF.

The chain joins TRBV9 to TRBJ2-5; D might be TRBD2 (6 bases). V was clipped by 0 bases and J by 4 bases, with 10 bases between them. CDR1 and CDR2 (germline): SGDLS, YYNGEE. The length of the CDR3 is 14 residues. The CDR3 DNA sequence: TGTGCCAGCAGCGTAGAAGGAGGGCTAGAGACCCAGTACTTC. The encoded protein is CASSVEGGLETQYF.

As regards this clone: Other DNA sequences of this sample code for an identical CDR3. This chain uses TRBV13 with TRBJ2-3; D gene unclear. Germline loops: CDR1 PRHDT, CDR2 FYEKMQ (reference sequence). V lost 4 bases and J 1 base, leaving 3 bases between the germline ends. The length of the CDR3 is 12 residues. CDR3 coding DNA: TGTGCCAGCAGCTCCCGCACAGATACGCAGTATTTT. Its protein product is CASSSRTDTQYF.

The chain links TRBV29-1 to TRBJ1-2, with 9 bases identical to TRBD1. The CDR3 is 14 residues long. From germline, CDR1 is SQVTM and CDR2 ANQGSEA. Trimming removed 6 bases from V and 2 bases from J; junction bases left unmatched: 7. Written as DNA, the CDR3 is TGCAGCGTAACCGGGACAGGGTTCAACTATGGCTACACCTTC. Residues: CSVTGTGFNYGYTF. The whole variable domain, remainder taken from reference TRBV29-1 and TRBJ1-2, is SAVISQKPSRDICQRGTSLTIQCQVDSQVTMMFWYRQQPGQSLTLIATANQGSEATYESGFVIDKFPISRPNLTFSTLTVSNMSPEDSSIYLCSVTGTGFNYGYTFGSGTRLTVV.

Only a few counts were recorded for this clone. V usage is TRBV29-1 and J usage is TRBJ2-5; possibly TRBD1 for D (6 bases). Trimming left V 4 bases short and J 1 base short, with 19 bases between. Germline CDR1 reads SQVTM; CDR2 reads ANQGSEA. This CDR3 contains 16 residues. This CDR3 is CSVGLPSGESQETQYF. CDR3 DNA: TGCAGCGTTGGCTTACCGTCAGGGGAATCCCAAGAGACCCAGTACTTC.

In this sample, this clone turned up a few times. V gene TRBV6-4 combines with J gene TRBJ2-1; no definite D call. The CDR3 totals 16 residues. The germline gives CDR1 MRHNA, CDR2 SNTAGT. With 5 bases removed from V and 0 bases from J, the gap between germline ends came to 14 bases. Here the CDR3 reads CASSTRSADSYNEQFF. CDR3 coding DNA: TGTGCCAGCAGTACCCGCAGCGCCGACTCCTACAATGAGCAGTTCTTC.

The rearrangement links TRBV7-9 to TRBJ2-3, with 7 bases lining up with TRBD1. J gave up 4 bases and V 5 bases, and 3 bases lay outside the gene matches. This CDR3 contains 13 residues. Germline lookup yields CDR1 SEHNR and CDR2 FQNEAQ (reference sequence). The CDR3 DNA is TGTGCCAGCAGCCGACAGGGCGCAGATACGCAGTATTTT. It encodes CASSRQGADTQYF.

This clone was picked up one time. The chain is built from TRBV19 and TRBJ1-5, with 7 nucleotides matching TRBD1. V dropped 4 bases and J dropped 6; count of bases not matched to a gene: 9. Germline lookup yields CDR1 LNHDA and CDR2 SQIVND (reference sequence). The CDR3 runs to 15 residues. CDR3 coding DNA: TGTGCCAGTAGTACGGAGGGGGCGAGGGGTCAGCCCCAGCATTTT. Translated, it gives CASSTEGARGQPQHF.